A single sample is the source of the 14 T cell receptor beta chains below, sequenced in a study of beta chain features in type 1 diabetes. Their target antigens are unknown. Study results and limitations: When Type 1 diabetes patients were examined, their TCRB CDR3s proved moderately but significantly shorter in all four CD4+ subsets.

Every isolated RNA sample was fully reverse transcribed, so sequencing captured expressed TCRB transcripts. The protocol was immunoSEQ multiplex PCR, while the TCRdb copy is restricted to in-frame clones and leaves out a portion. The sample has 280,000 or so clones, over 12% seen once. Material for sequencing was naive CD4+ T cells from blood. The receptors shown here come from a man aged 18 to 30 with type 1 diabetes.

This clone was detected a few times. This chain joins TRBV30 and TRBJ2-1, with D perhaps TRBD1 (6 bases). This CDR3 has 13 residues. V was trimmed by 4 bases and J by 2 bases, leaving 9 bases between them. Looked up from germline, CDR1 is GTSNPN and CDR2 is SVGIG (reference sequence). In nucleotides, the CDR3 is TGTGCCTGGACTCAGGGGACCTACAATGAGCAGTTCTTC. Its translation: CAWTQGTYNEQFF. The full variable domain, with the rest looked up from reference TRBV30 and TRBJ2-1, is SQTIHQWPATLVQPVGSPLSLECTVEGTSNPNLYWYRQAAGRGLQLLFYSVGIGQISSEVPQNLSASRPQDRQFILSSKKLLLSDSGFYLCAWTQGTYNEQFFGPGTRLTVL.

This clone was detected a few times. This chain joins TRBV29-1 and TRBJ1-3; D is uncertain. Germline CDR1 is SQVTM and CDR2 is ANQGSEA. There are 13 residues in the CDR3. Trimming removed 5 bases at V and 0 bases at J, with 8 bases between. CDR3 residues: CSVSGFSGNTIYF. The CDR3 DNA is TGCAGCGTTTCGGGGTTCTCTGGAAACACCATATATTTT.

The V call is TRBV30, the J call TRBJ2-5; 16 bases agree with TRBD2. Germline V gene sequence: CDR1 GTSNPN, CDR2 SVGIG (reference sequence). V dropped 2 bases and J dropped 1; count of bases not matched to a gene: 10. The CDR3 spans 19 residues. CDR3: CAWSRGTSGRGALQETQYF. CDR3 in DNA: TGTGCCTGGAGTAGAGGGACTAGCGGGAGGGGGGCTCTCCAAGAGACCCAGTACTTC. The entire variable domain, with the rest obtained from reference TRBV30 and TRBJ2-5, is as follows: SQTIHQWPATLVQPVGSPLSLECTVEGTSNPNLYWYRQAAGRGLQLLFYSVGIGQISSEVPQNLSASRPQDRQFILSSKKLLLSDSGFYLCAWSRGTSGRGALQETQYFGPGTRLLVL.

The chain has TRBV5-1 and TRBJ2-7, with 8 nucleotides matching TRBD2. J gave up 11 bases and V 4 bases, and 11 bases lay outside the gene matches. This CDR3 region has 13 residues. Germline loops: CDR1 SGHRS, CDR2 YFSETQ. The CDR3 sequence is CASSRGGEPREYF. The CDR3 DNA follows: TGCGCCAGCAGCCGGGGGGGGGAGCCTCGTGAGTACTTC.

J is TRBJ2-2 and V is TRBV14; a possible D gene is TRBD1 (6 bases). V gave up 4 bases and J gave up 7 bases, with 13 bases separating them. The germline V gene encodes CDR1 SGHDN and CDR2 FVKESK. This CDR3 has 14 amino acids. The CDR3: CASSLQTGGGELFF. The CDR3, as DNA: TGTGCCAGCAGCCTCCAGACAGGTGGCGGGGAGCTGTTTTTT.

This rearrangement joins TRBV7-9 to TRBJ2-7; possible D gene TRBD2, 5 bases. Trimming took off 0 bases at V and 7 bases at J, with 7 bases between the two ends. The CDR3 extends over 12 amino acids. Germline lookup yields CDR1 SEHNR and CDR2 FQNEAQ (reference sequence). The CDR3 DNA sequence: TGTGCCAGCAGCTTAGCTAGCGAGGAGCAGTACTTC. Translated: CASSLASEEQYF. The full variable domain, in which reference TRBV7-9 and TRBJ2-7 provide the parts outside the CDR3, is DTGVSQNPRHKITKRGQNVTFRCDPISEHNRLYWYRQTLGQGPEFLTYFQNEAQLEKSRLLSDRFSAERPKGSFSTLEIQRTEQGDSAMYLCASSLASEEQYFGPGTRLTVT.

This clone has just a few counts. The V gene is TRBV2, the J gene TRBJ1-2; 8 bases match TRBD1. V gave up 8 bases and J gave up 6 bases; unmatched junction bases: 8. The CDR3 has 13 residues. Germline CDR1 reads SNHLY; CDR2 reads FYNNEI. This CDR3 reads CASHLDREDGYTF. The CDR3, as DNA: TGTGCCAGCCACTTGGACAGGGAAGATGGCTACACCTTC.

This chain joins TRBV7-9 and TRBJ2-4, with 8 bases aligning to TRBD2. After removal of 2 bases from V and 4 bases from J, the junction contained 10 bases not matched to a gene. The CDR3 consists of 17 residues. The germline gives CDR1 SEHNR, CDR2 FQNEAQ (reference sequence). This CDR3 is CASSLTFAGGSKNIQYF. In nucleotides, the CDR3 is TGTGCCAGCAGCTTAACCTTCGCGGGAGGCTCAAAAAACATTCAGTACTTC.

This clone was counted only a few times. V is TRBV28 and J is TRBJ2-1; TRBD2 aligns across 14 bases. The germline V gene encodes CDR1 MDHEN and CDR2 SYDVKM. V shed 7 bases, J shed 10 bases, and the junction held 12 bases outside the gene matches. CDR3 length equals 16 residues. CDR3 loop: CASTLGTSGGLREQFF. As DNA, the CDR3 is TGTGCCAGCACCCTTGGGACTAGCGGGGGCCTCAGGGAGCAGTTCTTC.

The chain uses TRBV30 and TRBJ1-6; 12 bases are a match to TRBD1. The CDR3 contains 16 residues. In germline, CDR1 is GTSNPN, CDR2 SVGIG (reference sequence). With V trimmed by 4 bases and J by 4 bases, 5 bases remained unmatched. CDR3: CAWNRDRGLYNSPLHF. CDR3 in DNA: TGTGCCTGGAACCGGGACAGGGGGCTTTATAATTCACCCCTCCACTTT.

This clone was seen only a few times. The rearrangement links TRBV14 to TRBJ2-1; 9 bases match TRBD2. Germline V CDR1 and CDR2: SGHDN, FVKESK. This CDR3 contains 15 residues. V dropped 4 bases and J dropped 9; count of bases not matched to a gene: 10. CDR3 in DNA: TGTGCCAGCAGCCCCCGGGTAGCGGGGGCTGGTGAGCAGTTCTTC. This translates into CASSPRVAGAGEQFF.

This clone was recorded once. The chain uses TRBV7-8 and TRBJ2-7; TRBD2 agrees at 7 bases. In germline, CDR1 is SGHVS, CDR2 FQNEAQ. The CDR3 sequence is 14 residues long. Trimming removed 5 bases from V and 1 base from J; junction bases left unmatched: 5. CDR3 in amino acids: CASSPIGGSYEQYF. CDR3 in DNA: TGTGCCAGCAGCCCCATCGGGGGGTCCTACGAGCAGTACTTC.

This clone was detected a few times. The chain recombines TRBV14 with TRBJ1-6; 10 bases fit TRBD1. Germline V gene lookup returns CDR1 SGHDN and CDR2 FVKESK. The CDR3 runs to 15 residues. V shed 4 bases, J shed 9 bases, and the junction held 6 bases outside the gene matches. The CDR3, as DNA: TGTGCCAGCAGCCGGCGGACAGGGGGAAGTTCACCCCTCCACTTT. Its translation: CASSRRTGGSSPLHF.

This clone has more than one count but fewer than ten. This chain links TRBV25-1 with TRBJ1-1; no firm D call. Trimming stripped 3 bases from V and 4 bases from J, with 12 bases between. Per the germline V gene, CDR1 is MGHDK and CDR2 is SYGVNS. The CDR3 is 14 residues long. CDR3 DNA: TGTGCCAGCAGTGACCTCGTTCGGGGCACTGAAGCTTTCTTT. Amino acids: CASSDLVRGTEAFF.